Listed below are T cell receptor beta chains from one sample, sequenced in a study of cytomegalovirus exposure and HLA in healthy donors. The repertoire was sequenced with immunoSEQ multiplex PCR; TCRdb's copy has only in-frame clones and lacks some. The repertoire includes fewer than 200,000 clones, 75% to 90% of them detected once, and more than 15% sits in the top ten. The sequenced sample was PBMCs. The receptor set was obtained from a man aged 18 to 30 in good health and CMV-seropositive. Both conserved end residues are part of each CDR3. D genes are given only for firm matches. For some rows the clone size is stated as once, few or many, or as a class when expanded; others skip it.

TRBJ1-5	14	-	-	TRBV30	TGTGCCTGGAGTGCCTCTACAGCGGGCCAGCCCCAGCATTTT	CAWSASTAGQPQHF
TRBJ2-1	14	-	-	TRBV30	TGTGCCTGGAGTTGGGAGATGGGAAACAATGAGCAGTTCTTC	CAWSWEMGNNEQFF
TRBJ1-2	15	-	TRBD1	TRBV9	TGTGCCAGCAGCGTAGACGGACAGGGGGACTATGGCTACACCTTC	CASSVDGQGDYGYTF
TRBJ2-1	14	-	TRBD2	TRBV30	TGTGCCTGGAAAGGCGGGGGGTATCTCAATGAGCAGTTCTTC	CAWKGGGYLNEQFF
TRBJ1-4	16	-	TRBD1	TRBV11-2	TGTGCCAGCAGCTCTCACAGGGGACGCACTAATGAAAAACTGTTTTTT	CASSSHRGRTNEKLFF
TRBJ1-2	14	-	TRBD1	TRBV28	TGTGCCAGCAGCCCTGGACAGGTTAACTATGGCTACACCTTC	CASSPGQVNYGYTF
TRBJ2-3	14	-	TRBD1	TRBV5-1	TGCGCCAGCAGACCCGGACAGGAAACAGATACGCAGTATTTT	CASRPGQETDTQYF
TRBJ2-4	16	-	-	TRBV6-6	TGTGCCAGCAGCCCTGGGGCCGGGTCGGCCAAAAACATTCAGTACTTC	CASSPGAGSAKNIQYF
TRBJ2-7	13	-	TRBD2	TRBV6-1	TGTGCCAGCAAGGCTAGCGGGGACTACGAGCAGTACTTC	CASKASGDYEQYF
TRBJ2-7	16	-	TRBD2	TRBV4-1	TGCGCCAGCAGCCAGCAAATAGCGGGGGAGGCCTACGAGCAGTACTTC	CASSQQIAGEAYEQYF
TRBJ1-2	12	-	TRBD1	TRBV6-6	TGTGCCAGCAGTTACACAGGGGATGGCTACACCTTC	CASSYTGDGYTF
TRBJ2-3	12	-	-	TRBV18	TGTGCCAGCTCACCAGAGGGAGATACGCAGTATTTT	CASSPEGDTQYF
TRBJ2-1	19	once	-	TRBV5-1	TGCGCCAGCAGCTTTGGCCTAATTTCGGTAGCGGACACCTACAATGAGCAGTTCTTC	CASSFGLISVADTYNEQFF
TRBJ2-5	13	-	-	TRBV6-1	TGTGCCAGCAGTGAAGCTCACCGGGAGACCCAGTACTTC	CASSEAHRETQYF
TRBJ2-1	17	-	TRBD2	TRBV19	TGTGCCAGTAGAACCCACCCCAGCGGGAGTACCTACAATGAGCAGTTCTTC	CASRTHPSGSTYNEQFF
TRBJ1-1	16	-	-	TRBV4-1	TGCGCCAGCAGCCCCACTCGGGGGGACCCGAACACTGAAGCTTTCTTT	CASSPTRGDPNTEAFF
TRBJ1-5	13	-	-	TRBV7-2	TGTGCCAGCAGCCTCAGAGGTACTCAGCCCCAGCATTTT	CASSLRGTQPQHF
TRBJ2-3	13	-	-	TRBV18	TGTGCCAGCTCACCACCGACTGTTGACACGCAGTATTTT	CASSPPTVDTQYF
TRBJ1-2	15	-	TRBD1	TRBV9	TGTGCCAGCAGCGTTCGGACAGGCTTTAACTATGGCTACACCTTC	CASSVRTGFNYGYTF
TRBJ1-5	12	-	-	TRBV19	TGTGCCAGTAGTTTTATCAGTCAGCCCCAGCATTTT	CASSFISQPQHF
TRBJ1-1	13	-	TRBD1	TRBV6-1	TGTGCCAGCAGGACAGGGTTCGCCACTGAAGCTTTCTTT	CASRTGFATEAFF
TRBJ1-1	15	-	-	TRBV4-2	TGTGCCAGCAGCCAAGATGCCCGGGGGGACACTGAAGCTTTCTTT	CASSQDARGDTEAFF
TRBJ2-7	14	-	-	TRBV4-2	TGTGCCAGCAGCCAGGAGGGACAGATCTACGAGCAGTACTTC	CASSQEGQIYEQYF
TRBJ1-1	14	-	-	TRBV6-1	TGTGCCAGCAGTGAACCGGGATTGAACACTGAAGCTTTCTTT	CASSEPGLNTEAFF
TRBJ2-1	15	-	TRBD1	TRBV5-6	TGTGCCAGCAGCCTCCAGGGGGTATCCTACAATGAGCAGTTCTTC	CASSLQGVSYNEQFF
TRBJ2-7	11	-	-	TRBV30	TGTGCCTGGAGTCCAGGGTACGAGCAGTACTTC	CAWSPGYEQYF
TRBJ2-1	15	-	TRBD1	TRBV6-1	TGTGCCAGCAGCTCCGGGACAGGGGACTACAATGAGCAGTTCTTC	CASSSGTGDYNEQFF
TRBJ2-7	14	few	-	TRBV7-2	TGTGCCAGCAGCTTATGGGACTCCCCCTACGAGCAGTACTTC	CASSLWDSPYEQYF
TRBJ2-7	12	-	-	TRBV11-2	TGTGCCAGCAGCCCGGGGACTGGCGAGCAGTACTTC	CASSPGTGEQYF
TRBJ1-1	18	-	-	TRBV5-6	TGTGCCAGCAGCCGCAGTGGTAGGGGGGGGAGGGTGAACACTGAAGCTTTCTTT	CASSRSGRGGRVNTEAFF